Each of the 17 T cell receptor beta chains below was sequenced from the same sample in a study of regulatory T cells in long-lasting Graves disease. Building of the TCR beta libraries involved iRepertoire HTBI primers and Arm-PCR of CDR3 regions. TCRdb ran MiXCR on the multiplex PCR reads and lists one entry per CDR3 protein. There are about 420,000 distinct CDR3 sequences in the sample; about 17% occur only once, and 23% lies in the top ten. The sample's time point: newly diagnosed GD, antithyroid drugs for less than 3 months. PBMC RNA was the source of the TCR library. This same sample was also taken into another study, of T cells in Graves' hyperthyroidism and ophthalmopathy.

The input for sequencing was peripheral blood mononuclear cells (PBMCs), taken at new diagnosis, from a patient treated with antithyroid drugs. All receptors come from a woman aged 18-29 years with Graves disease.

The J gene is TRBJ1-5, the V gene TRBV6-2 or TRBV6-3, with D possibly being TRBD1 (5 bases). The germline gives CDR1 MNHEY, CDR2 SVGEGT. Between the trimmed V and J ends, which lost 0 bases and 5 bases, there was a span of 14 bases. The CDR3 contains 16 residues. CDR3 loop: CASSYSSQGYDQPQHF. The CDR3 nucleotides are TGTGCCAGCAGTTACTCAAGTCAGGGTTACGATCAGCCCCAGCATTTT.

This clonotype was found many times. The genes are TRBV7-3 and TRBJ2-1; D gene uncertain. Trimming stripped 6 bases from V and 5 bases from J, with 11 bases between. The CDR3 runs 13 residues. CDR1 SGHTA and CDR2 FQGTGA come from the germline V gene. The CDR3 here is CASSKVSNNEQFF. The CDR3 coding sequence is TGTGCCAGCAGTAAGGTCTCTAACAATGAGCAGTTCTTC.

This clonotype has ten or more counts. CDR3 sequence reads: CATSGQGGDTEAFF. In DNA, the CDR3 is TGTGCCACCAGCGGCCAGGGAGGTGACACTGAAGCTTTCTTT. The genes are TRBV15 and TRBJ1-1; D might be TRBD1 (5 bases). This CDR3 has 14 amino acids. CDR1 is LNHNV and CDR2 is YYDKDF in the germline V gene (reference sequence). Deletions cut 5 bases from V and 3 bases from J, with 13 bases between.

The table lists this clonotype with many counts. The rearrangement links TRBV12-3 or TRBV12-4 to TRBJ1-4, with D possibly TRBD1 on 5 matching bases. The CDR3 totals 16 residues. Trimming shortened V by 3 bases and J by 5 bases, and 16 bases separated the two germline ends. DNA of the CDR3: TGTGCCAGCAGTTTCCGTAGGCGGGGGTTGAATGAAAAACTGTTTTTT. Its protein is CASSFRRRGLNEKLFF.

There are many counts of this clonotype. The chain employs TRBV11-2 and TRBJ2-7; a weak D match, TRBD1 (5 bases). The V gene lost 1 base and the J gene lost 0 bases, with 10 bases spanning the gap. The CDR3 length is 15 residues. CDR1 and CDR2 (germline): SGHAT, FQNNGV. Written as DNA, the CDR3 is TGTGCCAGCAGCTTAGTTTTGGACACCTCCTACGAGCAGTACTTC. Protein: CASSLVLDTSYEQYF. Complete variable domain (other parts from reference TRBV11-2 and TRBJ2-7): EAGVAQSPRYKIIEKRQSVAFWCNPISGHATLYWYQQILGQGPKLLIQFQNNGVVDDSQLPKDRFSAERLKGVDSTLKIQPAKLEDSAVYLCASSLVLDTSYEQYFGPGTRLTVT.

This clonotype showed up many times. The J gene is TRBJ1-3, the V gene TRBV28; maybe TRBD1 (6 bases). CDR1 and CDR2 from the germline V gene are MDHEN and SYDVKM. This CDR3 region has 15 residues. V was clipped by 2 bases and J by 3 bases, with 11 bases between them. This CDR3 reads CASSLSGRGGNTIYF. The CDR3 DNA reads TGTGCCAGCAGTTTAAGCGGCAGGGGTGGAAACACCATATATTTT.

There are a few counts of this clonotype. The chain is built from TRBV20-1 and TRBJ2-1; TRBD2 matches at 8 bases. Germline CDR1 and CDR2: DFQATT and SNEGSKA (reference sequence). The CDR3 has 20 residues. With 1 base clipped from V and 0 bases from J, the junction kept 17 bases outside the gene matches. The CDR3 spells CSARVVAGISGKSSYNEQFF. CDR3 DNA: TGCAGTGCTAGAGTCGTGGCGGGGATTAGCGGGAAGAGCTCCTACAATGAGCAGTTCTTC.

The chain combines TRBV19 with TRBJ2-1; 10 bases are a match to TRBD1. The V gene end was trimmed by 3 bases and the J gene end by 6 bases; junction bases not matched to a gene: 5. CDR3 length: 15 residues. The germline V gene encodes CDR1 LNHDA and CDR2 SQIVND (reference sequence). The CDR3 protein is CASSIRTGGGNEQFF. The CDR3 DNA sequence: TGTGCCAGTAGTATCAGGACAGGGGGAGGCAATGAGCAGTTCTTC.

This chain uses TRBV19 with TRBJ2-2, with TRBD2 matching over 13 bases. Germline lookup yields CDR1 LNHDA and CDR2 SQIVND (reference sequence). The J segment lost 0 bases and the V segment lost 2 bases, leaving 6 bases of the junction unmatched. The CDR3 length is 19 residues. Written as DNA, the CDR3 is TGTGCCAGTAGTATACGGACTAGCGGGAGTGCGGCGAACACCGGGGAGCTGTTTTTT. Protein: CASSIRTSGSAANTGELFF.

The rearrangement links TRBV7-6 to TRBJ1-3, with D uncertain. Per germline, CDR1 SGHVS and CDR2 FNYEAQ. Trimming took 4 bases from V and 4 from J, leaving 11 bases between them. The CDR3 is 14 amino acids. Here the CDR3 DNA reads TGTGCCAGCAGCTCGACGACAAAGGGAAACACCATATATTTT. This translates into CASSSTTKGNTIYF.

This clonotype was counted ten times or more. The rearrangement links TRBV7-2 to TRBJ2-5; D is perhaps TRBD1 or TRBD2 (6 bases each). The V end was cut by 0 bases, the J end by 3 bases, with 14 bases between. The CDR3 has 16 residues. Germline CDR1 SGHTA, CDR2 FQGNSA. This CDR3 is CASSLASTRGEETQYF. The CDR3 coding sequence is TGTGCCAGCAGCTTAGCCAGCACGAGGGGGGAAGAGACCCAGTACTTC. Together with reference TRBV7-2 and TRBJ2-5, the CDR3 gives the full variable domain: GAGVSQSPSNKVTEKGKDVELRCDPISGHTALYWYRQSLGQGLEFLIYFQGNSAPDKSGLPSDRFSAERTGGSVSTLTIQRTQQEDSAVYLCASSLASTRGEETQYFGPGTRLLVL.

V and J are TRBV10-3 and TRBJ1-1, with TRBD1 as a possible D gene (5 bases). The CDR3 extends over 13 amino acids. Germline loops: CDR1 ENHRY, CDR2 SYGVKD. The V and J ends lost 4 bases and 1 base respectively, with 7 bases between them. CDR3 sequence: CAISGQQNTEAFF. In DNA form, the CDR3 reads TGTGCCATCAGTGGACAGCAGAACACTGAAGCTTTCTTT.

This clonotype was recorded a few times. DNA for the CDR3: TGTGCCAGCAGTTTATGGTCAGAAAATTCACCCCTCCACTTT. This codes for CASSLWSENSPLHF. The V call is TRBV27, the J call TRBJ1-6; no definite D call. Trimming removed 1 base at V and 7 bases at J, with 8 bases between. Per the germline V gene, CDR1 is MNHEY and CDR2 is SMNVEV (reference sequence). CDR3 length: 14 residues.

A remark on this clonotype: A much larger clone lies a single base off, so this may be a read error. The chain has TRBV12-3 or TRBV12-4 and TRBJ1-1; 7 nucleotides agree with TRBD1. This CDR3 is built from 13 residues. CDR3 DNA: TGTCCCAGCAGTATAACAGGGGTTGGTGCGGCTTTCTTT. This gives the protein CPSSITGVGAAFF.

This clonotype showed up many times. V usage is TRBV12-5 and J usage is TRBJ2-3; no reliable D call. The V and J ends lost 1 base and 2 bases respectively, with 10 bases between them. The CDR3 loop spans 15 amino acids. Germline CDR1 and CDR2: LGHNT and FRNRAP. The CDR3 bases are TGTGCTAGTGGTTTGGCGGCAGGTCCCACAGATACGCAGTATTTT. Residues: CASGLAAGPTDTQYF.

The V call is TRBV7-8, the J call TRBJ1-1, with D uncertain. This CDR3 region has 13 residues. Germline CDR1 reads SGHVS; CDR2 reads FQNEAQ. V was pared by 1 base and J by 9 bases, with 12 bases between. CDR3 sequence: CASSLGAKTKAFF. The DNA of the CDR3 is TGTGCCAGCAGCTTAGGGGCTAAAACGAAAGCTTTCTTT.

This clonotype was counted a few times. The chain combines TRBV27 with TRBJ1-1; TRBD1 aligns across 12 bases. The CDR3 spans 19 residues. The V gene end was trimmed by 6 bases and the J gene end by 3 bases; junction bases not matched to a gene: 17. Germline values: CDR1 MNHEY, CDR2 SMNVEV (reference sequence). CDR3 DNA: TGTGCCAGCAGAAAAACAGTAGGGACAGGGGGCTTAGGCCACACTGAAGCTTTCTTT. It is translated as CASRKTVGTGGLGHTEAFF.